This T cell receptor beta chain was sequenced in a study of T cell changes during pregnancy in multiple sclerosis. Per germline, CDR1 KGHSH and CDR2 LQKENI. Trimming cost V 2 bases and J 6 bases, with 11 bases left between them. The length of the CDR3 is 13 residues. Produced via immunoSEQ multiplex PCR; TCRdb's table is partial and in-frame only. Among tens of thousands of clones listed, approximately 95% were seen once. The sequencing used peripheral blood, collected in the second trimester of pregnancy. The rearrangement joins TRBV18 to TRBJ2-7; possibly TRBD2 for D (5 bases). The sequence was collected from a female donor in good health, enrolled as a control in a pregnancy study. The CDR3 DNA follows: TGTGCCAGCTCACCAGGGAGTGCTGGCGAGCAGTACTTC. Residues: CASSPGSAGEQYF.